This T cell receptor beta chain derives from a study of CD8+ T cells in alopecia areata. Study-wide background: Each day, treated patients took oral tofacitinib twice, at 5 to 10 mg per dose.

Notes on this clone: Antigen: not known.

The CDR3 loop spans 13 amino acids. Germline V gene data show CDR1 as SGHRS and CDR2 as YFSETQ. Trimming at V came to 4 bases and at J to 7 bases, leaving 5 bases not matched to a gene. Cell sorting on a FACSAria was used to separate CD4+ and CD8+ T cells from the PBMCs. Study results and caveats: In scalp samples, resident alphabeta T cells of normal skin are also sequenced. Clonality exceeded that of normal scalp in lesional scalp, most notably in alopecia totalis/universalis.

RNA was isolated and reverse transcribed to cDNA, the sequencing template. The protocol was immunoSEQ multiplex PCR, while the TCRdb copy is restricted to in-frame clones and leaves out a portion. The repertoire holds 110,000 to 150,000 clones, with roughly 64% as singletons. This TCR was sampled from a human donor with alopecia areata. The J gene is TRBJ1-2, the V gene TRBV5-1, with 9 bases that match TRBD1. The sample in question was CD4+ T cells sorted from blood, obtained at week 0. CDR3 protein: CASSPDRGSGYTF. The CDR3 DNA sequence: TGCGCCAGCAGCCCGGACAGGGGTTCTGGCTACACCTTC. Full variable domain (missing parts from reference TRBV5-1 and TRBJ1-2): KAGVTQTPRYLIKTRGQQVTLSCSPISGHRSVSWYQQTPGQGLQFLFEYFSETQRNKGNFPGRFSGRQFSNSRSEMNVSTLELGDSALYLCASSPDRGSGYTFGSGTRLTVV.